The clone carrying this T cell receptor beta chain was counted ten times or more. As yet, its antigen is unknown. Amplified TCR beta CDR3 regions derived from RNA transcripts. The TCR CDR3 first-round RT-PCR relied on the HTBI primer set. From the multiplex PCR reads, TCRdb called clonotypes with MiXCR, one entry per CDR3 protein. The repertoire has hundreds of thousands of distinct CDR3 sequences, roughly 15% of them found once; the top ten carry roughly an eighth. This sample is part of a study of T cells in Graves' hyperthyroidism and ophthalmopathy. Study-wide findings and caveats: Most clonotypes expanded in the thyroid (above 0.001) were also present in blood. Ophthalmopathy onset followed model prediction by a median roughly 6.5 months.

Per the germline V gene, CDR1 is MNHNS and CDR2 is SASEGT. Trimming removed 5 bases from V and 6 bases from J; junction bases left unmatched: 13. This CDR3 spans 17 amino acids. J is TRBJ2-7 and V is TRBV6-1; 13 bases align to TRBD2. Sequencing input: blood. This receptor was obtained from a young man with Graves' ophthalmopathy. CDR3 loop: CASSQRPGLAGEVEQYF. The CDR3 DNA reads TGTGCCAGCAGTCAACGGCCAGGACTAGCGGGAGAGGTCGAGCAGTACTTC.